These 21 T cell receptor beta chains originate from one sample sequenced in a study of T cell repertoires in cytomegalovirus infection. TCRdb reanalysed the reads using MiXCR and keeps one entry per CDR3 protein. The sample holds approximately 500,000 distinct CDR3 sequences, approximately 15% seen once. The sequencing input was CD8+ T cells from PBMCs. The receptors originated from a human donor in good health (CMV status not recorded). Some clones in this sample may be carry-over from other donors' samples.

This chain uses TRBV3-1 with TRBJ1-4; 7 bases are shared with TRBD1. Per the germline V gene, CDR1 is LGHDT and CDR2 is YNNKEL (reference sequence). This CDR3 has 16 residues. V was pared by 0 bases and J by 5 bases, with 6 bases of the junction left unmatched. In nucleotides, the CDR3 is TGTGCCAGCAGCCAAGATCCGGGACAGAGAAATGAAAAACTGTTTTTT. Its protein is CASSQDPGQRNEKLFF. The full variable domain, rest sourced from reference TRBV3-1 and TRBJ1-4, is DTAVSQTPKYLVTQMGNDKSIKCEQNLGHDTMYWYKQDSKKFLKIMFSYNNKELIINETVPNRFSPKSPDKAHLNLHINSLELGDSAVYFCASSQDPGQRNEKLFFGSGTQLSVL.

V and J are TRBV27 and TRBJ1-4, with 7 bases lining up with TRBD1. This CDR3 contains 16 residues. Trimming at V came to 0 bases and at J to 4 bases, leaving 5 bases not matched to a gene. Germline CDR1 is MNHEY and CDR2 is SMNVEV (reference sequence). As DNA, the CDR3 is TGTGCCAGCAGTTTATCTACAGGGGACCGTAATGAAAAACTGTTTTTT. The encoded protein is CASSLSTGDRNEKLFF. Supplemented by reference TRBV27 and TRBJ1-4, the full variable domain reads EAQVTQNPRYLITVTGKKLTVTCSQNMNHEYMSWYRQDPGLGLRQIYYSMNVEVTDKGDVPEGYKVSRKEKRNFPLILESPSPNQTSLYFCASSLSTGDRNEKLFFGSGTQLSVL.

The chain recombines TRBV29-1 with TRBJ2-1; 9 bases are shared with TRBD1. With 6 bases clipped from V and 8 bases from J, the junction kept 11 bases outside the gene matches. The CDR3 has 14 amino acids. CDR1 and CDR2 from the germline V gene are SQVTM and ANQGSEA. The CDR3: CSVAGTGWRDEQFF. The CDR3 DNA sequence: TGCAGCGTCGCCGGGACAGGGTGGAGGGATGAGCAGTTCTTC.

At least ten counts were recorded for this clonotype. The gene calls are TRBV6-2 or TRBV6-3 and TRBJ2-7; D call uncertain. Trimming removed 2 bases from V and 0 bases from J, with 5 bases in between. Germline-derived CDR1 and CDR2 are MNHEY and SVGEGT. There are 13 residues in the CDR3. The CDR3 sequence is CASSYANSYEQYF. CDR3 coding DNA: TGTGCCAGCAGTTACGCCAACTCCTACGAGCAGTACTTC.

There are many counts of this clonotype. The chain carries TRBV6-1 and TRBJ1-3; D unresolved. V was shortened by 6 bases and J by 1 base, with 13 bases between the two germline ends. From germline, CDR1 is MNHNS and CDR2 SASEGT. The CDR3 loop spans 15 amino acids. The CDR3 DNA reads as TGTGCCAGCAGCGAGGTTAAGGGTTCTGGAAACACCATATATTTT. Translation gives CASSEVKGSGNTIYF.

This clonotype has a count of ten or more. The rearrangement joins TRBV6-5 to TRBJ2-1, with 7 nucleotides matching TRBD2. Trimming cost V 2 bases and J 7 bases; bases outside gene matches: 8. From germline, CDR1 is MNHEY and CDR2 SVGAGI. The CDR3 runs 15 residues. The CDR3 is CASSYQGTTGNEQFF. CDR3 DNA: TGTGCCAGCAGTTACCAAGGGACTACGGGGAATGAGCAGTTCTTC.

The rearrangement links TRBV5-1 to TRBJ1-2; D is ambiguous. Deletions cut 3 bases from V and 4 bases from J, with 16 bases between. The CDR3 runs to 15 residues. Per the germline V gene, CDR1 is SGHRS and CDR2 is YFSETQ. The CDR3 DNA is TGCGCCAGCAGCTGGGGTGGGCAGACCGCCTATGGCTACACCTTC. Translation: CASSWGGQTAYGYTF.

This clonotype was observed many times. The chain joins TRBV11-2 to TRBJ2-1, with TRBD2 matching 7 bases. This CDR3 is built from 17 residues. V lost 6 bases, J lost 0 bases, and 11 bases stayed unmatched. Germline lookup yields CDR1 SGHAT and CDR2 FQNNGV. Here the CDR3 reads CASSFLPSGASYNEQFF. The CDR3 DNA reads as TGTGCCAGCAGTTTCCTACCGAGCGGGGCCTCCTACAATGAGCAGTTCTTC.

This clonotype was counted a few times. The genes are TRBV13 and TRBJ2-7, with D perhaps TRBD1 (5 bases). Germline V gene sequence: CDR1 PRHDT, CDR2 FYEKMQ (reference sequence). The germline V and J ends were trimmed by 5 bases and 4 bases, with 12 bases remaining between them. The CDR3 contains 13 residues. The chain's CDR3 is CASSRWNRYEQYF. The CDR3 nucleotides are TGTGCCAGCAGCCGCTGGAACAGGTACGAGCAGTACTTC.

In its sample, this clonotype was seen a few times. This chain connects TRBV6-5 to TRBJ1-3; tentatively, D is TRBD1 (5 bases). Germline CDR1 reads MNHEY; CDR2 reads SVGAGI. Trimming removed 2 bases at V and 4 bases at J, with 9 bases between. The CDR3 has 14 amino acids. Here the CDR3 DNA reads TGTGCCAGCAGTTACACAGGAATAGGAAACACCATATATTTT. Translated, it gives CASSYTGIGNTIYF.

In this sample, this clonotype turned up a few times. The chain recombines TRBV28 with TRBJ1-1; possibly TRBD1 for D (6 bases). The CDR3 totals 17 residues. V lost 4 bases and J 1 base, leaving 19 bases between the germline ends. Germline CDR1 is MDHEN and CDR2 is SYDVKM. CDR3 protein: CASSSHRDTASNTEAFF. As DNA, the CDR3 is TGTGCCAGCAGTTCACATCGGGACACTGCTTCGAACACTGAAGCTTTCTTT.

In nucleotides, the CDR3 is TGTGCCAGCAGTCGATGGGACGGAGCCGCATCCTACGAGCAGTACTTC. The encoded protein is CASSRWDGAASYEQYF. This chain uses TRBV27 with TRBJ2-7; D is possibly TRBD1 or TRBD2 (5 bases each). The CDR3 is 16 amino acids. The germline V gene has CDR1 MNHEY and CDR2 SMNVEV (reference sequence). The V and J ends lost 5 bases and 1 base respectively, with 18 bases between them.

This clonotype was seen many times. This chain joins TRBV6-5 and TRBJ2-7; TRBD2 matches 9 bases. J was trimmed by 7 bases and V by 2 bases; bases with no gene match: 9. The CDR3 is 15 residues long. CDR1 and CDR2 (germline): MNHEY, SVGAGI. CDR3 DNA sequence: TGTGCCAGCAGTTACACACGCGCGGGAGGGCCGGAGCAGTACTTC. It codes for CASSYTRAGGPEQYF.

J is TRBJ2-7 and V is TRBV6-6; D is unresolved. CDR1 is MNHNY and CDR2 is SVGAGI in the germline V gene (reference sequence). The ends were cut back, 4 bases at V and 3 bases at J, with 10 bases in the middle. This CDR3 contains 13 residues. In nucleotides, the CDR3 is TGTGCCAGCAGTTCCAGTCCATACTACGAGCAGTACTTC. Residues: CASSSSPYYEQYF.

This clonotype was observed a few times. J is TRBJ2-3 and V is TRBV20-1, with a possible D match to TRBD2 (5 bases). This CDR3 is built from 18 residues. V lost 0 bases and J lost 4, with 23 bases in between. The germline CDR1 and CDR2 sequences are DFQATT and SNEGSKA (reference sequence). The DNA of the CDR3 is TGCAGTGCTAGAGATGAAAGCGGAACTCAGGTTTGGGCAGATACGCAGTATTTT. Residues: CSARDESGTQVWADTQYF.

The V and J genes are TRBV4-1 and TRBJ2-7; 7 nucleotides match TRBD2. Germline CDR1 and CDR2: MGHRA and YSYEKL. The CDR3 totals 15 residues. Germline trimming cut 5 bases from V and 1 base from J; bases unmatched to any gene: 8. As DNA, the CDR3 is TGCGCCAGCAGCAAAGCCGAGGGAGGGTCCTACGAGCAGTACTTC. Translated: CASSKAEGGSYEQYF.

This clonotype has just a few counts. The chain joins TRBV2 to TRBJ2-1, with no clear D. This CDR3 is 13 amino acids long. Germline V gene sequence: CDR1 SNHLY, CDR2 FYNNEI. Trimming took off 3 bases at V and 3 bases at J, with 6 bases between the two ends. DNA for the CDR3: TGTGCCAGCAGTGATCCGGACTACAATGAGCAGTTCTTC. It is translated as CASSDPDYNEQFF. The variable domain in full, with the rest retrieved from reference TRBV2 and TRBJ2-1, is EPEVTQTPSHQVTQMGQEVILRCVPISNHLYFYWYRQILGQKVEFLVSFYNNEISEKSEIFDDQFSVERPDGSNFTLKIRSTKLEDSAMYFCASSDPDYNEQFFGPGTRLTVL.

Points on this clonotype: Just one base apart from a much larger clone, this may be a read error. The gene calls are TRBV12-5 and TRBJ2-1; 12 nucleotides align to TRBD2. Germline V gene sequence: CDR1 LGHNT, CDR2 FRNRAP. This CDR3 is built from 15 residues. V trimming: 5 bases; J trimming: 12 bases; junction bases outside the gene matches: 11. The CDR3 region has the DNA TGTGCTAGTGGTCCCGGACTAGCGGGGAGGGATGTGCAGTTCTTC. Residues: CASGPGLAGRDVQFF.

The gene calls are TRBV10-3 and TRBJ1-1; D possibly corresponds to TRBD1 (5 bases). CDR3 length: 16 amino acids. V was clipped by 3 bases and J by 2 bases, with 16 bases between them. Germline CDR1 and CDR2: ENHRY and SYGVKD. The CDR3 sequence is CAISDGVRGVNTEAFF. The DNA for the CDR3 is TGTGCCATCAGTGACGGGGTAAGGGGCGTAAACACTGAAGCTTTCTTT.

This sequence joins TRBV28 and TRBJ1-1; maybe TRBD1 (5 bases). The CDR3 runs 13 residues. Germline V CDR1 and CDR2: MDHEN, SYDVKM. V lost 6 bases and J lost 9, with 17 bases in between. The CDR3 region has the DNA TGTGCCAGCAGCCCCTTGCTACAGGATAAAGCTTTCTTT. This encodes CASSPLLQDKAFF.

This clonotype has ten or more counts. The chain links TRBV27 to TRBJ1-4; D may be TRBD1 (6 bases). This CDR3 has 15 residues. Trimming pared 2 bases from V and 5 bases from J, leaving 12 bases between. CDR1 is MNHEY, CDR2 SMNVEV, per germline (reference sequence). The CDR3 coding sequence is TGTGCCAGCAGTTTAACAGGGTGGATGAATGAAAAACTGTTTTTT. Amino acid sequence: CASSLTGWMNEKLFF.